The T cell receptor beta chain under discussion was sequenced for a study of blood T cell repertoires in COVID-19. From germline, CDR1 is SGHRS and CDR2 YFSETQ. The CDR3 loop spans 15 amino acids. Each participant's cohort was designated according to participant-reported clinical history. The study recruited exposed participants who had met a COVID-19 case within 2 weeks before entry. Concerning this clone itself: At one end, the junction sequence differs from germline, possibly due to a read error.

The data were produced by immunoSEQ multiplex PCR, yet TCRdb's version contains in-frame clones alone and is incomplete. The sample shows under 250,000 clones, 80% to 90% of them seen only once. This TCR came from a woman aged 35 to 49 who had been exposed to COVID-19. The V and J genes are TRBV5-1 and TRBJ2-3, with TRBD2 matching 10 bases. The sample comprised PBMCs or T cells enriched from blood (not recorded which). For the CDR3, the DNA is TGTGCCAGCAGCCTCCCTAGCGGGAGAACAGATACGCAGTATTTT. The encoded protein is CASSLPSGRTDTQYF.